The clone carrying this T cell receptor beta chain showed up many times. This sample was taken from a study of blood T cells in healthy people across ages. V lost 5 bases to trimming and J lost 2 bases, with 7 bases between them. Germline CDR1 reads MDHEN; CDR2 reads SYDVKM. The CDR3 covers 14 residues. Through a sample-barcoded 5' primer and a J-beta primer mix, a second PCR was run for roughly 7 to 11 cycles. Each TCR beta cDNA got a 12-nucleotide random molecular identifier. TCRdb recomputed calls from the 5' RACE reads with MiXCR, one row per CDR3 protein. The top ten clones hold more than 3% of a sample with 600,000 to 800,000 distinct CDR3 sequences, 20% to 25% of them seen once.

The receptor was isolated from a man between 65 and 85 years old in good health. What was sequenced was blood. The rearrangement joins TRBV28 to TRBJ2-6, with D perhaps matching TRBD2 (5 bases). The CDR3 nucleotides read TGTGCCAGCAGTCGAGGGCCTGGGGCCAACGTCCTGACTTTC. It codes for CASSRGPGANVLTF.